Listed below are T cell receptor beta chains from one sample, sequenced in a study of blood T cell repertoires in COVID-19. Some clones are missing from TCRdb's copy, which holds only in-frame ones; the method was immunoSEQ multiplex PCR. The data contain 150,000 to 200,000 clones, roughly nine tenths of them singletons. The specimen was PBMCs or T cells enriched from blood (not recorded which). These receptors were taken from a woman aged 40 to 50 with acute COVID-19. Each CDR3 is given with its conserved first and last residue. The D gene is left open where the match is weak. The listing skips clone size in some rows; elsewhere it reads once, few, many or a size class.

j_call: TRBJ1-1; d_call: NA; clone_size: NA; v_call: TRBV4-3; cdr3_nt: TGCGCCAGCAGCCAATCGACAGGGAACACTGAAGCTTTCTTT; cdr3_aa: CASSQSTGNTEAFF
j_call: TRBJ2-3; d_call: NA; clone_size: NA; v_call: TRBV19; cdr3_nt: TGTGCCAGTAGTATCGTCGGCCAGAGGGCGGATACGCAGTATTTT; cdr3_aa: CASSIVGQRADTQYF
j_call: TRBJ2-7; d_call: NA; clone_size: once; v_call: TRBV2; cdr3_nt: TGTGCCAGCAAAAGGGGACATTCCTACGAGCAGTACTTC; cdr3_aa: CASKRGHSYEQYF
j_call: TRBJ2-3; d_call: TRBD2; clone_size: NA; v_call: TRBV2; cdr3_nt: TGTGCCAGCAGTGCCATCATAGCGGGGGGGCGGGATACGCAGTATTTT; cdr3_aa: CASSAIIAGGRDTQYF
j_call: TRBJ2-1; d_call: TRBD2; clone_size: NA; v_call: TRBV3-1/TRBV3-2; cdr3_nt: TGTGCCAGCAGCCACCCCGGACTTAGCGGGGTCTACAATGAGCAGTTCTTC; cdr3_aa: CASSHPGLSGVYNEQFF
j_call: TRBJ1-1; d_call: NA; clone_size: NA; v_call: TRBV19; cdr3_nt: TGTGCCAGTAGTACTCTCGGCGGACAGCGACTAAAAACTGAAGCTTTCTTT; cdr3_aa: CASSTLGGQRLKTEAFF
j_call: TRBJ2-3; d_call: NA; clone_size: NA; v_call: TRBV5-1; cdr3_nt: TGCGCCAGCAGCTTGGTCGGCAGGGGAGGCACAGATACGCAGTATTTT; cdr3_aa: CASSLVGRGGTDTQYF
j_call: TRBJ2-1; d_call: NA; clone_size: NA; v_call: TRBV29-1; cdr3_nt: TGCAGCGGAGGGGGCAATGAGCAGTTCTTC; cdr3_aa: CSGGGNEQFF
j_call: TRBJ1-2; d_call: NA; clone_size: NA; v_call: TRBV7-2; cdr3_nt: TGTGCCAGCAGCTTAGTACAGGGTGGCTACACCTTC; cdr3_aa: CASSLVQGGYTF
j_call: TRBJ2-7; d_call: TRBD1; clone_size: once; v_call: TRBV4-1; cdr3_nt: TGCGCCAGCCTCGGACAGGGGAGGGGACGGTCCTACGAGCAGTACTTC; cdr3_aa: CASLGQGRGRSYEQYF
j_call: TRBJ2-2; d_call: TRBD1; clone_size: NA; v_call: TRBV13; cdr3_nt: TGTGCCAGCAGTCTATATCACCGACGGACAGGGGAGACCGGGGAGCTGTTTTTT; cdr3_aa: CASSLYHRRTGETGELFF
j_call: TRBJ1-4; d_call: TRBD1; clone_size: NA; v_call: TRBV9; cdr3_nt: TGTGCCAGCAGCGGCCAAACAGGGGCGGGGGAAAAACTGTTTTTT; cdr3_aa: CASSGQTGAGEKLFF
j_call: TRBJ2-7; d_call: TRBD1; clone_size: NA; v_call: TRBV9; cdr3_nt: TGTGCCAGCAGCGTATCTCAGACAGGGCCCGAGCAGTACTTC; cdr3_aa: CASSVSQTGPEQYF
j_call: TRBJ1-5; d_call: TRBD1; clone_size: NA; v_call: TRBV6-2/TRBV6-3; cdr3_nt: TGTGCCAGCAGTTATCCCGGGACAGGGGTCAATCAGCCCCAGCATTTT; cdr3_aa: CASSYPGTGVNQPQHF
j_call: TRBJ1-1; d_call: NA; clone_size: few; v_call: TRBV9; cdr3_nt: TGTGCCAGCAGCGTTGGGTCTTGGAGGACTGAAGCTTTCTTT; cdr3_aa: CASSVGSWRTEAFF
j_call: TRBJ2-2; d_call: NA; clone_size: NA; v_call: TRBV11-3; cdr3_nt: TGTGCCAGCAGCTTAGATTTCGGTGGTACCGGGGAGCTGTTTTTT; cdr3_aa: CASSLDFGGTGELFF
j_call: TRBJ2-3; d_call: NA; clone_size: NA; v_call: TRBV4-3; cdr3_nt: TGCGCCAGCAGCCTGAGGGGCACAGATACGCAGTATTTT; cdr3_aa: CASSLRGTDTQYF
j_call: TRBJ1-5; d_call: TRBD1; clone_size: NA; v_call: TRBV7-9; cdr3_nt: TGTGCCAGCAGCTTAGTTCTGGGACAGGGGAAGGACGGCAATCAGCCCCAGCATTTT; cdr3_aa: CASSLVLGQGKDGNQPQHF
j_call: TRBJ1-2; d_call: NA; clone_size: NA; v_call: TRBV11-2; cdr3_nt: TGTGCCAGCAGCCAAACTCCTAACTATGGCTACACCTTC; cdr3_aa: CASSQTPNYGYTF
j_call: TRBJ1-3; d_call: TRBD1; clone_size: NA; v_call: TRBV7-2; cdr3_nt: TGTGCCAGCAGCCAACAGGGGCCTGGAAACACCATATATTTT; cdr3_aa: CASSQQGPGNTIYF
j_call: TRBJ2-2; d_call: NA; clone_size: NA; v_call: TRBV9; cdr3_nt: TGTGCCAGCAGCGTAGGCCCCGGGGGCGGGGGCGGGGAGCTGTTTTTT; cdr3_aa: CASSVGPGGGGGELFF
j_call: TRBJ2-5; d_call: NA; clone_size: NA; v_call: TRBV4-2; cdr3_nt: TGTGCCAGCAGCCAAGGGGCTAACCCACAAGAGACCCAGTACTTC; cdr3_aa: CASSQGANPQETQYF
j_call: TRBJ1-3; d_call: TRBD1; clone_size: NA; v_call: TRBV19; cdr3_nt: TGTGCCAGTAGTATAACAGGGGGCGCCGGAAACACCATATATTTT; cdr3_aa: CASSITGGAGNTIYF
j_call: TRBJ1-2; d_call: TRBD1; clone_size: once; v_call: TRBV10-2; cdr3_nt: TGCGCCAGCAGGACAGGGGGCCACTATGGCTACACCTTC; cdr3_aa: CASRTGGHYGYTF
j_call: TRBJ2-2; d_call: NA; clone_size: once; v_call: TRBV21-1; cdr3_nt: TGTGCCAGCAGCAGGATCTTCGGGACAGTTAACACCGGGGAGCTGTTTTTT; cdr3_aa: CASSRIFGTVNTGELFF
j_call: TRBJ2-7; d_call: NA; clone_size: NA; v_call: TRBV5-4; cdr3_nt: TGTGCCAGCAGCTTCCAGGGCCAGGGCTACGAGCAGTACTTC; cdr3_aa: CASSFQGQGYEQYF
j_call: TRBJ1-4; d_call: NA; clone_size: NA; v_call: TRBV2; cdr3_nt: TGTGCCAGCAGTGAAAGCGGCAGGATTAATGAAAAACTGTTTTTT; cdr3_aa: CASSESGRINEKLFF
j_call: TRBJ1-5; d_call: NA; clone_size: NA; v_call: TRBV27; cdr3_nt: TGTGCCAGCAGTTTCAGGGTAGGTCAGCCCCAGCATTTT; cdr3_aa: CASSFRVGQPQHF
j_call: TRBJ2-2; d_call: NA; clone_size: once; v_call: TRBV21-1; cdr3_nt: TGTGCCAGCAGCAAAGGCGGACCGGAGCGGGAGAGCACCGGGGAGCTGTTTTTT; cdr3_aa: CASSKGGPERESTGELFF
j_call: TRBJ1-5; d_call: TRBD1; clone_size: NA; v_call: TRBV7-6; cdr3_nt: TGTGCCAGCAGCTTCGGGACAGGAGGCAATCAGCCCCAGCATTTT; cdr3_aa: CASSFGTGGNQPQHF
j_call: TRBJ1-1; d_call: TRBD1; clone_size: NA; v_call: TRBV2; cdr3_nt: TGTGCCAGCAGTGGACAGGGGGTGGCTGAAGCTTTCTTT; cdr3_aa: CASSGQGVAEAFF
j_call: TRBJ1-6; d_call: TRBD1; clone_size: NA; v_call: TRBV2; cdr3_nt: TGTGCCAGCAGTGGACAGGGAACTTCACCCCTCCACTTT; cdr3_aa: CASSGQGTSPLHF
j_call: TRBJ1-2; d_call: NA; clone_size: NA; v_call: TRBV6-5; cdr3_nt: TGTGCCAGCAATTCTGGGGGGGGCGAAGGCTATGGCTACACCTTC; cdr3_aa: CASNSGGGEGYGYTF
j_call: TRBJ2-1; d_call: TRBD2; clone_size: NA; v_call: TRBV7-6; cdr3_nt: TGTGCCAGCAGCTTAGTTGCGACTAGCGGGGGGGCCGGTGAGCAGTTCTTC; cdr3_aa: CASSLVATSGGAGEQFF
j_call: TRBJ1-6; d_call: NA; clone_size: NA; v_call: TRBV7-2; cdr3_nt: TGTGCCAGCAGCTTTGGAGACAGAAATAATTCACCCCTCCACTTT; cdr3_aa: CASSFGDRNNSPLHF
j_call: TRBJ2-1; d_call: TRBD2; clone_size: NA; v_call: TRBV9; cdr3_nt: TGTGCCAGCAGCCTCGGGACTACCAATGAGCAGTTCTTC; cdr3_aa: CASSLGTTNEQFF
j_call: TRBJ1-5; d_call: NA; clone_size: NA; v_call: TRBV5-4; cdr3_nt: TGTGCCAGCAGCTTGGGCGGGGGTCAGCCCCAGCATTTT; cdr3_aa: CASSLGGGQPQHF
j_call: TRBJ2-5; d_call: NA; clone_size: NA; v_call: TRBV4-1; cdr3_nt: TGCGCCAGCAGCCAAGCGCCCAGGGACTGGGAGACCCAGTACTTC; cdr3_aa: CASSQAPRDWETQYF
j_call: TRBJ1-1; d_call: NA; clone_size: NA; v_call: TRBV19; cdr3_nt: TGTGCCAGTAGTGGGGGGGGCACTGAAGCTTTCTTT; cdr3_aa: CASSGGGTEAFF
j_call: TRBJ1-5; d_call: NA; clone_size: NA; v_call: TRBV19; cdr3_nt: TGTGCCAGTAGCCCCGACAGTAGCAATCAGCCCCAGCATTTT; cdr3_aa: CASSPDSSNQPQHF
j_call: TRBJ2-5; d_call: NA; clone_size: NA; v_call: TRBV5-1; cdr3_nt: TGCGCCAGCAGCCGGGACATGAGAGAGACCCAGTACTTC; cdr3_aa: CASSRDMRETQYF
j_call: TRBJ2-1; d_call: NA; clone_size: NA; v_call: TRBV6-5; cdr3_nt: TGTGCCAGCAGTTACAGGGGCAATGAGCAGTTCTTC; cdr3_aa: CASSYRGNEQFF
j_call: TRBJ1-6; d_call: NA; clone_size: NA; v_call: TRBV6-5; cdr3_nt: TGTGCCAGCAGTTACTCAGGGGGTAATTCACCCCTCCACTTT; cdr3_aa: CASSYSGGNSPLHF
j_call: TRBJ2-1; d_call: TRBD2; clone_size: NA; v_call: TRBV7-9; cdr3_nt: TGTGCCAGCATCCCCAAGGGGCTAGCGGGAGGAGGAGAGCAGTTCTTC; cdr3_aa: CASIPKGLAGGGEQFF